This T cell receptor beta chain is from a study of blood T cell repertoires in COVID-19. Overall study context: The analysed material was cDNA or gDNA that came from T cells, B-cell-depleted T cells, or PBMCs.

Authors' data handling: Reference gene primer amplification in the assay estimated nucleated cell counts. Profiled with immunoSEQ multiplex PCR; TCRdb holds only in-frame clones, not every one. V, J and clone size derive from that table, while D and trimming were established from the DNA sequence. Of 150,000 to 200,000 clones detected, 86% appear once; the ten largest clones hold 0.99%. The CDR3 length is 12 residues. The V end lost 7 bases, the J end lost 7 bases, and 8 bases lay between the germline ends. Germline-derived CDR1 and CDR2 are LNHDA and SQIVND (reference sequence). The sequenced sample consisted of peripheral blood. The source of this sequence is a man between 18 and 35 years old with acute or convalescent COVID-19. The gene calls are TRBV19 and TRBJ1-6, with TRBD1 as a possible D gene (6 bases). CDR3 in amino acids: CASNTGNSPLHF. In DNA form, the CDR3 reads TGTGCCAGTAATACAGGGAATTCACCCCTCCACTTT.